The 31 T cell receptor beta chains given below trace back to one sample, sequenced in a study of graft-versus-host responses after intestinal transplantation. Profiled with immunoSEQ multiplex PCR; TCRdb holds only in-frame clones, not every one. The table lists 85,000 to 130,000 clones, about 90% of them singletons. These receptors lack a known antigen. Material: unstimulated CD4+ T cells sorted from spleen or lymph node cells, obtained before intestinal transplant. The receptors originated from a human donor who received an intestinal transplant.

Sample share makes this clone medium-sized. The same CDR3 arises from other DNA sequences in this sample as well. The V gene is TRBV2, the J gene TRBJ2-7, with 9 bases fitting TRBD2. CDR1 SNHLY and CDR2 FYNNEI come from the germline V gene. The CDR3 covers 15 residues. Trimming took 1 base from V and 0 from J; bases not matched to a gene: 1. The CDR3 here is CASSEEAGGSYEQYF. The DNA for the CDR3 is TGTGCCAGCAGTGAAGAAGCGGGGGGCTCCTACGAGCAGTACTTC.

The rearrangement links TRBV5-6 to TRBJ1-4; TRBD1 matches at 8 bases. The ends lost 0 bases at V and 4 bases at J; junction bases unmatched: 2. The CDR3 extends over 15 amino acids. Germline V gene lookup returns CDR1 SGHDT and CDR2 YYEEEE. The chain's CDR3 is CASSLGGQGNEKLFF. The CDR3 region has the DNA TGTGCCAGCAGCTTGGGAGGACAGGGTAATGAAAAACTGTTTTTT.

V and J are TRBV6-5 and TRBJ2-7, with 8 bases fitting TRBD1. The germline V gene has CDR1 MNHEY and CDR2 SVGAGI. With V trimmed by 5 bases and J by 3 bases, 6 bases remained unmatched. CDR3 length equals 14 residues. CDR3 in amino acids: CASSVGQGFYEQYF. The CDR3 DNA follows: TGTGCCAGCAGTGTAGGACAGGGATTCTACGAGCAGTACTTC.

The V call is TRBV20-1, the J call TRBJ2-7, with D perhaps TRBD2 (6 bases). Per germline, CDR1 DFQATT and CDR2 SNEGSKA (reference sequence). Trimming took 6 bases from V and 5 from J, leaving 8 bases between them. This CDR3 has 10 residues. The CDR3 DNA reads as TGCAGTGCAAGGGAGGACGAGCAGTACTTC. The encoded protein is CSAREDEQYF.

The chain joins TRBV5-1 to TRBJ1-3, with unresolved D. This CDR3 region has 14 residues. Trimming shortened V by 0 bases and J by 2 bases, and 6 bases separated the two germline ends. Germline-derived CDR1 and CDR2 are SGHRS and YFSETQ. CDR3 residues: CASSLEGTGNTIYF. In DNA, the CDR3 is TGCGCCAGCAGCTTGGAAGGGACTGGAAACACCATATATTTT.

This chain links TRBV2 with TRBJ2-7; 9 nucleotides line up with TRBD1. The CDR3 spans 18 residues. Germline trimming cut 0 bases from V and 0 bases from J; bases unmatched to any gene: 9. In germline, CDR1 is SNHLY, CDR2 FYNNEI. CDR3 bases: TGTGCCAGCAGTGAAGCCAAGAAGACAGGGGGATCCTCCTACGAGCAGTACTTC. It translates to CASSEAKKTGGSSYEQYF.

This clone was detected once. The chain couples TRBV18 to TRBJ2-5; D gene unclear. This CDR3 spans 14 amino acids. In germline, CDR1 is KGHSH, CDR2 LQKENI. V was shortened by 6 bases and J by 5 bases, with 16 bases between the two germline ends. The CDR3 bases are TGTGCCAGCTCGCCAAAAGCGCCCGGGGAGACCCAGTACTTC. Its protein product is CASSPKAPGETQYF.

The rearrangement uses TRBV28 and TRBJ2-1; D might be TRBD1 (6 bases). The germline V and J ends were trimmed by 10 bases and 4 bases, with 11 bases remaining between them. This CDR3 contains 12 residues. Per the germline V gene, CDR1 is MDHEN and CDR2 is SYDVKM. The CDR3 here is CATKQGYNEQFF. The CDR3 nucleotides read TGTGCCACCAAACAGGGTTACAATGAGCAGTTCTTC.

The chain recombines TRBV20-1 with TRBJ1-1; no clear D. Germline values: CDR1 DFQATT, CDR2 SNEGSKA (reference sequence). The CDR3 has 10 residues. The germline V and J ends were trimmed by 0 bases and 10 bases, with 6 bases remaining between them. The CDR3 DNA sequence: TGCAGTGCTAGAGATAACGCAGCTTTCTTT. This translates into CSARDNAAFF.

The chain joins TRBV27 to TRBJ2-5; 11 positions match TRBD2. The CDR3 spans 14 residues. Trimming took 9 bases from V and 0 from J; bases not matched to a gene: 3. Per germline, CDR1 MNHEY and CDR2 SMNVEV (reference sequence). The CDR3 spells CASRLAGHQETQYF. The CDR3 DNA is TGTGCCAGTAGACTAGCGGGACACCAAGAGACCCAGTACTTC.

The chain couples TRBV11-2 to TRBJ2-4; D not certain. This CDR3 is 16 amino acids long. In germline, CDR1 is SGHAT, CDR2 FQNNGV. Trimming shortened V by 5 bases and J by 5 bases, and 19 bases separated the two germline ends. The CDR3, as DNA: TGTGCCAGCAGCCCGTTCCTCAAGGCAGGTCAAAACATTCAGTACTTC. Translating gives CASSPFLKAGQNIQYF.

The rearrangement uses TRBV6-1 and TRBJ2-1; 11 nucleotides match TRBD2. The CDR3 is 15 amino acids. Germline V gene lookup returns CDR1 MNHNS and CDR2 SASEGT. Trimming removed 6 bases from V and 3 bases from J; junction bases left unmatched: 4. CDR3 sequence (DNA): TGTGCCAGCAGCAAAGGGACTAGCGGCTACAATGAGCAGTTCTTC. It encodes CASSKGTSGYNEQFF.

This rearrangement joins TRBV5-1 to TRBJ1-4; the match to TRBD1 covers 8 bases. With 4 bases clipped from V and 6 bases from J, the junction kept 8 bases outside the gene matches. CDR3 length: 15 residues. The germline gives CDR1 SGHRS, CDR2 YFSETQ. This chain's CDR3 is CASSTRQGRDEKLFF. In nucleotides, the CDR3 is TGCGCCAGCAGCACACGACAGGGGAGGGATGAAAAACTGTTTTTT.

The chain uses TRBV10-1 and TRBJ1-6; no firm D call. Germline V lookup: CDR1 WNHNN, CDR2 SYGVQD (reference sequence). CDR3 length: 12 residues. V was pared by 4 bases and J by 8 bases, with 6 bases between. The CDR3 nucleotides read TGCGCCAGCAGTGGTCGGGATTCACCCCTCCACTTT. Translating it yields CASSGRDSPLHF.

The rearrangement uses TRBV19 and TRBJ2-1; 8 nucleotides match TRBD2. Losses at the gene ends were 1 base for V and 7 bases for J; bases not matched to a gene: 6. The CDR3 contains 15 residues. CDR1 is LNHDA, CDR2 SQIVND, per germline (reference sequence). The CDR3 loop is CASSIGAGGRNEQFF. For the CDR3, the DNA is TGTGCCAGTAGTATAGGCGCGGGAGGTAGGAATGAGCAGTTCTTC.

This clone has more than one count but fewer than ten. The chain is built from TRBV2 and TRBJ2-1; D is possibly TRBD1 or TRBD2 (5 bases each). The CDR3 sequence is 16 residues long. Trimming removed 5 bases at V and 0 bases at J, with 14 bases between. The germline V gene encodes CDR1 SNHLY and CDR2 FYNNEI. The CDR3 spells CASSFSGTDSYNEQFF. Written as DNA, the CDR3 is TGTGCCAGCAGTTTCTCCGGGACGGACTCCTACAATGAGCAGTTCTTC.

The chain employs TRBV6-1 and TRBJ2-7, with a possible D match to TRBD2 (5 bases). The CDR3 is 14 amino acids. V was pared by 4 bases and J by 2 bases, with 12 bases between. Germline V gene lookup returns CDR1 MNHNS and CDR2 SASEGT. The CDR3 sequence: CASSGLYLAYEQYF. Written as DNA, the CDR3 is TGTGCCAGCAGTGGACTATATCTAGCCTACGAGCAGTACTTC.

The chain employs TRBV5-1 and TRBJ2-1; a weak D match, TRBD1 (6 bases). V lost 5 bases to trimming and J lost 0 bases, with 30 bases between them. The germline gives CDR1 SGHRS, CDR2 YFSETQ. The CDR3 runs 21 residues. CDR3 in amino acids: CASSQEARDAKRGSSYNEQFF. The CDR3 DNA sequence: TGCGCCAGCAGTCAGGAAGCCCGGGACGCAAAGAGGGGGAGCTCCTACAATGAGCAGTTCTTC.

The J gene is TRBJ1-5, the V gene TRBV6-1; tentative D call: TRBD1 (6 bases). V was shortened by 4 bases and J by 2 bases, with 12 bases between the two germline ends. The CDR3 has 15 amino acids. Germline V gene data show CDR1 as MNHNS and CDR2 as SASEGT. This CDR3 is CASSGGWTGNQPQHF. In DNA, the CDR3 is TGTGCCAGCAGTGGGGGTTGGACAGGCAATCAGCCCCAGCATTTT.

This chain connects TRBV5-1 to TRBJ2-1, with a weak D call TRBD2 (5 bases). Germline loops: CDR1 SGHRS, CDR2 YFSETQ. V lost 4 bases, J lost 3 bases, and 8 bases lay in between. This CDR3 is 13 amino acids long. The CDR3 DNA reads as TGCGCCAGCAGCGGGAGAGGCTACAATGAGCAGTTCTTC. Translation: CASSGRGYNEQFF.

The rearrangement uses TRBV6-5 and TRBJ1-4; TRBD1 matches 8 bases. CDR3 length: 15 residues. Germline CDR1 MNHEY, CDR2 SVGAGI. The V gene end was trimmed by 3 bases and the J gene end by 5 bases; junction bases not matched to a gene: 5. Written as DNA, the CDR3 is TGTGCCAGCAGTTATTCGGACAGGGTCAATGAAAAACTGTTTTTT. This gives the protein CASSYSDRVNEKLFF.

The CDR3 is CASSTRGDRETQYF. The DNA of the CDR3 is TGTGCCAGCAGCACGCGGGGGGACAGGGAGACCCAGTACTTC. V usage is TRBV11-2 and J usage is TRBJ2-5; D possibly matches TRBD1 or TRBD2 (8 bases each). The CDR3 totals 14 residues. The germline gives CDR1 SGHAT, CDR2 FQNNGV. V dropped 5 bases and J dropped 5 bases, with 15 bases sitting between them.

The V and J genes are TRBV29-1 and TRBJ2-3; 9 positions match TRBD1. The CDR3 contains 14 residues. The germline V gene encodes CDR1 SQVTM and CDR2 ANQGSEA. V shed 6 bases and J 3 bases; nucleotides not matched to a gene: 7. The CDR3 here is CSVRQGVYTDTQYF. The DNA for the CDR3 is TGCAGCGTGAGACAGGGGGTATATACAGATACGCAGTATTTT.

The rearrangement links TRBV27 to TRBJ1-1, with no clear D. CDR1 is MNHEY and CDR2 is SMNVEV in the germline V gene (reference sequence). The V end was cut by 6 bases, the J end by 0 bases, with 17 bases between. This CDR3 is built from 16 residues. The CDR3 spells CASSPRWQTMNTEAFF. CDR3 sequence (DNA): TGTGCCAGCAGCCCCAGGTGGCAGACCATGAACACTGAAGCTTTCTTT.

The V call is TRBV7-6, the J call TRBJ2-2, with 8 bases aligning to TRBD1. The V and J ends lost 5 bases and 5 bases, in that order; junction bases with no gene match: 7. The CDR3 has 15 residues. Germline-derived CDR1 and CDR2 are SGHVS and FNYEAQ. The CDR3 region has the DNA TGTGCCAGCAGCCTCGGACAGGGCGGGACCGGGGAGCTGTTTTTT. It encodes CASSLGQGGTGELFF.

The table lists this clone with a few counts. The chain is built from TRBV11-2 and TRBJ2-7; weak D call: TRBD2 (5 bases). The CDR3 length is 15 residues. Germline CDR1 and CDR2: SGHAT and FQNNGV. V lost 0 bases and J lost 0, with 9 bases in between. DNA for the CDR3: TGTGCCAGCAGCTTAGAGAAGCGGAGCTCCTACGAGCAGTACTTC. Translating gives CASSLEKRSSYEQYF. Full variable domain (outside the CDR3, taken from reference TRBV11-2 and TRBJ2-7): EAGVAQSPRYKIIEKRQSVAFWCNPISGHATLYWYQQILGQGPKLLIQFQNNGVVDDSQLPKDRFSAERLKGVDSTLKIQPAKLEDSAVYLCASSLEKRSSYEQYFGPGTRLTVT.

This rearrangement joins TRBV20-1 to TRBJ2-7; D call uncertain. V lost 6 bases and J lost 4, with 10 bases in between. Per the germline V gene, CDR1 is DFQATT and CDR2 is SNEGSKA (reference sequence). This CDR3 region has 11 residues. For the CDR3, the DNA is TGCAGTGCGGGGTCGCGTTACGAGCAGTACTTC. The encoded protein is CSAGSRYEQYF.

V and J are TRBV9 and TRBJ1-4, with 7 bases matching TRBD1. Germline CDR1 and CDR2: SGDLS and YYNGEE. Unmatched junction bases numbered 7, after V lost 5 bases and J lost 3 bases. The CDR3 is 15 amino acids. CDR3 sequence reads: CASSRTGTANEKLFF. In nucleotides, the CDR3 is TGTGCCAGCAGTCGAACCGGGACAGCTAATGAAAAACTGTTTTTT. The full variable domain, its missing parts supplied by reference TRBV9 and TRBJ1-4, is DSGVTQTPKHLITATGQRVTLRCSPRSGDLSVYWYQQSLDQGLQFLIQYYNGEERAKGNILERFSAQQFPDLHSELNLSSLELGDSALYFCASSRTGTANEKLFFGSGTQLSVL.

The J gene is TRBJ2-1, the V gene TRBV6-1; 10 bases fit TRBD2. The junction had 12 bases not matched to a gene; V was cut back by 4 bases and J by 9 bases. The V gene's germline CDR1 is MNHNS and CDR2 SASEGT. The CDR3 totals 16 residues. The CDR3 DNA sequence: TGTGCCAGCAGTGCTGACACTAGCGGGAAACCCCCTGAGCAGTTCTTC. Protein: CASSADTSGKPPEQFF.

V usage is TRBV15 and J usage is TRBJ2-5; 8 bases align to TRBD1. The end of the DNA is better explained by TRBJ2-7, so the J call may be wrong. Germline-derived CDR1 and CDR2 are LNHNV and YYDKDF (reference sequence). The CDR3 sequence is 16 residues long. Here the CDR3 DNA reads TGTGCCACCAGCACCCGGGACAGGAAAAACTCCTACGAGCAGTACTTC. Translation gives CATSTRDRKNSYEQYF.

The J gene is TRBJ1-5, the V gene TRBV7-2, with TRBD1 as a possible D gene (6 bases). The germline gives CDR1 SGHTA, CDR2 FQGNSA. The CDR3 runs to 14 residues. Trimming stripped 2 bases from V and 6 bases from J, with 11 bases between. CDR3 in amino acids: CASSLNLQGQPQHF. The DNA of the CDR3 is TGTGCCAGCAGCTTAAATTTACAGGGTCAGCCCCAGCATTTT.